This is a list of T cell receptor beta chains from one sample in a study of blood T cell repertoires in COVID-19. The assay was immunoSEQ multiplex PCR, and TCRdb's table has in-frame clones only and misses some. The table lists some 220,000 clones, about 82% of them singletons, with around 5.5% in the top ten. The specimen sequenced was peripheral blood. All receptors come from a man aged 50-60 years with COVID-19, enrolled during active disease. Each CDR3 is given with its conserved first and last residue. Fields, in order: CDR3 protein, CDR3 DNA, clone size, V gene, J gene, D gene. A D gene is named only where the DNA matches it firmly. Clone size is given for some rows only: seen once, a few or many times, or a class if the clone is expanded.

CASSHPSPGNTIYF	TGTGCCAGCAGCCACCCGTCCCCTGGAAACACCATATATTTT	.	TRBV3-1/TRBV3-2	TRBJ1-3	.
CANLAGAGVDTQYF	TGCGCCAACTTAGCGGGGGCCGGGGTAGATACGCAGTATTTT	.	TRBV5-1	TRBJ2-3	TRBD2
CASSAARTNEKLFF	TGTGCCAGCAGCGCGGCAAGAACTAATGAAAAACTGTTTTTT	.	TRBV5-5	TRBJ1-4	.
CASSLETGISSEKLFF	TGTGCCAGCAGCTTAGAAACAGGGATATCTAGCGAAAAACTGTTTTTT	.	TRBV7-9	TRBJ1-4	.
CASTSDRGPQETQYF	TGTGCCAGTACCTCGGACAGGGGGCCCCAAGAGACCCAGTACTTC	.	TRBV19	TRBJ2-5	TRBD1
CASRAQGGGYTF	TGTGCCAGCAGAGCCCAGGGAGGCGGCTACACCTTC	once	TRBV6-5	TRBJ1-2	.
CASSLLADYNEQFF	TGTGCCAGCAGCTTACTAGCGGACTACAATGAGCAGTTCTTC	.	TRBV7-2	TRBJ2-1	TRBD2
CASSLTGSSYNEQFF	TGTGCCAGTAGCCTGACAGGGAGCTCCTACAATGAGCAGTTCTTC	once	TRBV19	TRBJ2-1	TRBD1
CASSEINRNTEAFF	TGTGCCAGCAGTGAAATTAACAGAAACACTGAAGCTTTCTTT	.	TRBV2	TRBJ1-1	.
CATKQGITGELFF	TGTGCCACCAAACAGGGTATCACCGGGGAGCTGTTTTTT	.	TRBV24-1	TRBJ2-2	.
CARSRPQSEAFF	TGTGCCAGGAGCAGGCCCCAGTCTGAAGCTTTCTTT	.	TRBV27	TRBJ1-1	.
CSTIGTSYNEQFF	TGCAGCACAATCGGGACTAGCTACAATGAGCAGTTCTTC	.	TRBV29-1	TRBJ2-1	TRBD2
CASRPGQGIYEQYF	TGTGCCAGCAGACCGGGACAGGGAATCTACGAGCAGTACTTC	.	TRBV11-2	TRBJ2-7	TRBD1
CASSLEWGQGAQETQYF	TGCGCCAGCAGCTTGGAATGGGGACAGGGGGCCCAAGAGACCCAGTACTTC	.	TRBV5-1	TRBJ2-5	TRBD1
CSASRPQGATYEQYF	TGCAGTGCTAGTAGACCACAGGGGGCGACCTACGAGCAGTACTTC	.	TRBV20-1	TRBJ2-7	TRBD1
CASGGRAQPQHF	TGTGCCAGCGGGGGCAGGGCTCAGCCCCAGCATTTT	few	TRBV2	TRBJ1-5	.